The subject of this entry is one T cell receptor beta chain. This specimen belongs to a study of cytomegalovirus exposure and HLA in healthy donors. The V end was cut by 0 bases, the J end by 7 bases, with 19 bases between. The germline CDR1 and CDR2 sequences are MNHEY and SVGAGI. The length of the CDR3 is 16 residues. Profiled with immunoSEQ multiplex PCR; TCRdb holds only in-frame clones, not every one. This table has roughly 130,000 clones, around nine tenths appearing once. The sequencing sample was made of PBMCs. The genes are TRBV6-5 and TRBJ2-7, with D possibly being TRBD2 (6 bases). The TCR sequence derives from a man aged 30-40 years in good health and CMV-seronegative. CDR3 bases: TGTGCCAGCAGTTACTCCCCGTCTGTGGTAGCGGAAGAGCAGTACTTC. It encodes CASSYSPSVVAEEQYF.